These T cell receptor beta chains were read from a single sample in a study of T cell changes during pregnancy in multiple sclerosis. TCRdb's table, derived via immunoSEQ multiplex PCR, lists solely in-frame clones and lacks some. The sample lists 55,000 to 85,000 clones; 90% were seen once. The source material was peripheral blood, sampled in the third trimester of pregnancy. These receptors were taken from a female donor with multiple sclerosis, enrolled in a pregnancy study. The CDR3 runs from the conserved cysteine through the conserved F or W. A D gene is named only where the DNA matches it firmly. Clone size is not always given. Where it is, it says once, few, many or a class for expanded clones.

CDR3 protein: CASSISFGSPGGYTF
CDR3 DNA: TGTGCCAGCAGCATATCCTTTGGCTCTCCGGGGGGCTACACCTTC
clone size: few
V gene: TRBV7-9
J gene: TRBJ1-2
D gene: .

CDR3 protein: CASSLTPAGLTDTQYF
CDR3 DNA: TGCGCCAGCAGCTTGACCCCAGCGGGCTTAACAGATACGCAGTATTTT
clone size: .
V gene: TRBV5-1
J gene: TRBJ2-3
D gene: .

CDR3 protein: CASSLKLGQGKRDGYTF
CDR3 DNA: TGTGCCAGCAGCCTCAAGCTCGGACAGGGGAAAAGGGATGGCTACACCTTC
clone size: .
V gene: TRBV13
J gene: TRBJ1-2
D gene: TRBD1

CDR3 protein: CAISESQVAYEQYF
CDR3 DNA: TGTGCCATCAGTGAGTCGCAGGTTGCCTACGAGCAGTACTTC
clone size: .
V gene: TRBV10-3
J gene: TRBJ2-7
D gene: .

CDR3 protein: CASSRRQGDQPQHF
CDR3 DNA: TGTGCCAGCAGCCGCAGACAGGGTGATCAGCCCCAGCATTTT
clone size: .
V gene: TRBV7-2
J gene: TRBJ1-5
D gene: TRBD1

CDR3 protein: CASSSAENTEAFF
CDR3 DNA: TGCGCCAGCAGCAGTGCAGAGAACACTGAAGCTTTCTTT
clone size: few
V gene: TRBV5-1
J gene: TRBJ1-1
D gene: .

CDR3 protein: CASRAEMGTQGNSPLHF
CDR3 DNA: TGCGCCAGCAGGGCGGAGATGGGGACTCAAGGCAATTCACCCCTCCACTTT
clone size: .
V gene: TRBV5-1
J gene: TRBJ1-6
D gene: .

CDR3 protein: CASSESYRGTGGYTF
CDR3 DNA: TGTGCCAGCAGTGAATCGTACAGGGGTACAGGGGGCTACACCTTC
clone size: few
V gene: TRBV6-1
J gene: TRBJ1-2
D gene: TRBD1

CDR3 protein: CASSSLRGRGFHEQFF
CDR3 DNA: TGTGCCAGCAGCTCCCTCCGCGGGCGGGGGTTTCATGAGCAGTTCTTC
clone size: .
V gene: TRBV7-8
J gene: TRBJ2-1
D gene: TRBD2

CDR3 protein: CAWSVGTGNQPQHF
CDR3 DNA: TGTGCCTGGAGTGTGGGGACAGGGAATCAGCCCCAGCATTTT
clone size: once
V gene: TRBV30
J gene: TRBJ1-5
D gene: TRBD1

CDR3 protein: CASSLAIGDGYTF
CDR3 DNA: TGCGCCAGCAGCTTGGCCATAGGGGATGGCTACACCTTC
clone size: .
V gene: TRBV5-1
J gene: TRBJ1-2
D gene: .

CDR3 protein: CASSMRTAEAFF
CDR3 DNA: TGTGCCAGTAGTATGAGGACAGCTGAAGCTTTCTTT
clone size: .
V gene: TRBV19
J gene: TRBJ1-1
D gene: .

CDR3 protein: CASSQDGVFRGSGELFF
CDR3 DNA: TGCGCCAGCAGCCAAGATGGGGTTTTCCGGGGGTCCGGGGAGCTGTTTTTT
clone size: .
V gene: TRBV4-3
J gene: TRBJ2-2
D gene: .

CDR3 protein: CASSKQQDTEAFF
CDR3 DNA: TGTGCCAGCAGTAAGCAACAGGACACTGAAGCTTTCTTT
clone size: .
V gene: TRBV6-6
J gene: TRBJ1-1
D gene: .

CDR3 protein: CASSETGYGYTF
CDR3 DNA: TGTGCCAGCAGCGAGACAGGGTATGGCTACACCTTC
clone size: few
V gene: TRBV6-1
J gene: TRBJ1-2
D gene: TRBD1

CDR3 protein: CASTEAREPYEQYF
CDR3 DNA: TGTGCCAGCACCGAGGCGAGGGAGCCCTACGAGCAGTACTTC
clone size: .
V gene: TRBV6-6
J gene: TRBJ2-7
D gene: .

CDR3 protein: CASIPPASGDLFRTDTQYF
CDR3 DNA: TGCGCCAGCATCCCGCCGGCTAGCGGGGACTTATTTCGCACAGATACGCAGTATTTT
clone size: .
V gene: TRBV4-3
J gene: TRBJ2-3
D gene: TRBD2

CDR3 protein: CASGLVREGATLYGYTF
CDR3 DNA: TGTGCTAGTGGTTTGGTACGGGAGGGGGCAACACTCTATGGCTACACCTTC
clone size: .
V gene: TRBV12-5
J gene: TRBJ1-2
D gene: TRBD1

CDR3 protein: CASRTGGSSTDTQYF
CDR3 DNA: TGTGCCAGCCGGACTGGGGGGTCTAGCACAGATACGCAGTATTTT
clone size: .
V gene: TRBV9
J gene: TRBJ2-3
D gene: .

CDR3 protein: CASRSGIGGVELFF
CDR3 DNA: TGCGCCAGCAGATCCGGGATCGGCGGGGTGGAACTGTTTTTT
clone size: .
V gene: TRBV5-1
J gene: TRBJ1-4
D gene: .

CDR3 protein: CASSRRREMGRGGETQYF
CDR3 DNA: TGTGCCAGCAGCCGGAGGAGGGAGATGGGGAGGGGGGGAGAGACCCAGTACTTC
clone size: .
V gene: TRBV7-2
J gene: TRBJ2-5
D gene: .

CDR3 protein: CASSQPPGGGDTQYF
CDR3 DNA: TGCGCCAGCAGCCAACCACCGGGGGGCGGGGATACGCAGTATTTT
clone size: .
V gene: TRBV4-1
J gene: TRBJ2-3
D gene: .

CDR3 protein: CASSPGVYTGELFF
CDR3 DNA: TGTGCCAGCAGCCCGGGGGTCTACACCGGGGAGCTGTTTTTT
clone size: .
V gene: TRBV7-2
J gene: TRBJ2-2
D gene: .

CDR3 protein: CASSQAGGQGVNEQYF
CDR3 DNA: TGTGCCAGCAGCCAAGCTGGAGGACAGGGAGTTAACGAGCAGTACTTC
clone size: .
V gene: TRBV4-2
J gene: TRBJ2-7
D gene: TRBD1

CDR3 protein: CASMGGFNEQFF
CDR3 DNA: TGTGCCAGCATGGGGGGGTTCAATGAGCAGTTCTTC
clone size: .
V gene: TRBV2
J gene: TRBJ2-1
D gene: TRBD2

CDR3 protein: CASSGQALAEAFF
CDR3 DNA: TGTGCCAGCAGTGGACAGGCTCTAGCTGAAGCTTTCTTT
clone size: few
V gene: TRBV2
J gene: TRBJ1-1
D gene: .

CDR3 protein: CASRGEGWRGDYNEQFF
CDR3 DNA: TGTGCCAGCAGAGGGGAAGGTTGGCGGGGGGACTACAATGAGCAGTTCTTC
clone size: .
V gene: TRBV2
J gene: TRBJ2-1
D gene: TRBD2

CDR3 protein: CASNPGQGIDEQYF
CDR3 DNA: TGTGCCAGTAACCCCGGACAGGGGATTGACGAGCAGTACTTC
clone size: .
V gene: TRBV19
J gene: TRBJ2-7
D gene: TRBD1

CDR3 protein: CASSETLGGGGFGYTF
CDR3 DNA: TGTGCCAGCAGTGAAACCTTAGGTGGGGGGGGTTTCGGCTACACCTTC
clone size: .
V gene: TRBV25-1
J gene: TRBJ1-2
D gene: .

CDR3 protein: CASISRFTDTQYF
CDR3 DNA: TGTGCCAGTATTTCTCGTTTCACAGATACGCAGTATTTT
clone size: .
V gene: TRBV19
J gene: TRBJ2-3
D gene: .

CDR3 protein: CASSQTYNEQFF
CDR3 DNA: TGTGCCAGCAGCCAAACATACAATGAGCAGTTCTTC
clone size: .
V gene: TRBV11-3
J gene: TRBJ2-1
D gene: .

CDR3 protein: CASSPTGAGVLTF
CDR3 DNA: TGTGCCAGCAGCCCTACAGGGGCAGGGGTCCTGACTTTC
clone size: .
V gene: TRBV27
J gene: TRBJ2-6
D gene: TRBD1

CDR3 protein: CASGLVRGQETQYF
CDR3 DNA: TGTGCTAGTGGTTTGGTTAGGGGGCAAGAGACCCAGTACTTC
clone size: many
V gene: TRBV12-5
J gene: TRBJ2-5
D gene: .

CDR3 protein: CASSPSDRGQPQHF
CDR3 DNA: TGTGCCAGCAGCCCGTCCGACAGGGGTCAGCCCCAGCATTTT
clone size: .
V gene: TRBV7-6
J gene: TRBJ1-5
D gene: TRBD1

CDR3 protein: CASSEIRDSYGYTF
CDR3 DNA: TGTGCCAGCAGTGAAATCAGGGACTCGTATGGCTACACCTTC
clone size: .
V gene: TRBV6-1
J gene: TRBJ1-2
D gene: .

CDR3 protein: CASSRTGTITGNTIYF
CDR3 DNA: TGTGCCAGCTCACGAACCGGGACAATAACTGGAAACACCATATATTTT
clone size: .
V gene: TRBV18
J gene: TRBJ1-3
D gene: .

CDR3 protein: CASSLQGIGELFF
CDR3 DNA: TGTGCCAGCAGCTTACAGGGGATCGGGGAGCTGTTTTTT
clone size: .
V gene: TRBV9
J gene: TRBJ2-2
D gene: TRBD1

CDR3 protein: CASSFSPEVAFF
CDR3 DNA: TGTGCCAGCAGCTTTAGTCCCGAGGTAGCTTTCTTT
clone size: .
V gene: TRBV7-9
J gene: TRBJ1-1
D gene: .

CDR3 protein: CASSSRKDSLYGYTF
CDR3 DNA: TGTGCCAGCAGTTCTCGTAAGGACAGTCTCTATGGCTACACCTTC
clone size: .
V gene: TRBV27
J gene: TRBJ1-2
D gene: .

CDR3 protein: CASSELGTKRSFF
CDR3 DNA: TGTGCCAGCAGTGAACTCGGGACTAAGCGGAGTTTCTTT
clone size: .
V gene: TRBV25-1
J gene: TRBJ1-1
D gene: .

CDR3 protein: CASSGGQGYQSPLHF
CDR3 DNA: TGTGCCAGCAGTGGGGGACAGGGTTATCAGTCACCCCTCCACTTT
clone size: once
V gene: TRBV6-1
J gene: TRBJ1-6
D gene: TRBD1

CDR3 protein: CASSGLYPGQNYEQYF
CDR3 DNA: TGTGCCAGCAGTGGCCTTTACCCGGGACAGAACTACGAGCAGTACTTC
clone size: few
V gene: TRBV6-1
J gene: TRBJ2-7
D gene: TRBD1

CDR3 protein: CAWSSTSGVPNEQFF
CDR3 DNA: TGTGCCTGGAGCTCAACTAGCGGGGTGCCCAATGAGCAGTTCTTC
clone size: .
V gene: TRBV30
J gene: TRBJ2-1
D gene: TRBD2

CDR3 protein: CASSPQPGQGNEQFF
CDR3 DNA: TGTGCCAGCAGTCCCCAACCGGGACAGGGCAATGAGCAGTTCTTC
clone size: .
V gene: TRBV11-2
J gene: TRBJ2-1
D gene: TRBD1

CDR3 protein: CAWSVRVLAGGTDTQYF
CDR3 DNA: TGTGCCTGGAGTGTACGAGTGTTAGCGGGGGGCACAGATACGCAGTATTTT
clone size: .
V gene: TRBV30
J gene: TRBJ2-3
D gene: TRBD2

CDR3 protein: CAWSAGGYTQYF
CDR3 DNA: TGTGCCTGGAGTGCGGGTGGGTATACGCAGTATTTT
clone size: .
V gene: TRBV30
J gene: TRBJ2-3
D gene: .

CDR3 protein: CASSLEFRGPYEQYF
CDR3 DNA: TGTGCCAGCAGTCTCGAATTCAGGGGGCCCTACGAGCAGTACTTC
clone size: .
V gene: TRBV27
J gene: TRBJ2-7
D gene: TRBD1

CDR3 protein: CASKGQGLGEQYF
CDR3 DNA: TGTGCCAGTAAGGGGCAGGGGCTGGGCGAGCAGTACTTC
clone size: few
V gene: TRBV19
J gene: TRBJ2-7
D gene: .

CDR3 protein: CASSQDWRDNYGYTF
CDR3 DNA: TGCGCCAGCAGCCAAGATTGGCGGGATAACTATGGCTACACCTTC
clone size: .
V gene: TRBV4-1
J gene: TRBJ1-2
D gene: .